Listed below are T cell receptor beta chains from one sample, sequenced in a study of T cell repertoires in cytomegalovirus infection. TCRdb reprocessed the reads with MiXCR, giving one entry per CDR3 protein. Seen here are around 71,000 distinct CDR3 sequences, approximately 39% observed once, and the top ten hold roughly 93%. These receptors' targets are unknown. The sequencing here drew on CD8+ T cells from cultured PBMCs, taken from culture after CMV antigen stimulation. The receptor set was obtained from a human donor in good health (CMV status not recorded). Some clones in this sample may be carry-over from other donors' samples. CDR3s include the opening cysteine and the closing phenylalanine or tryptophan. A D gene is named only where the DNA matches it firmly. Some rows mark clone size as missing; the rest say once, few, many or name a class of expanded clone.

J gene: TRBJ1-1; clone size: .; V gene: TRBV29-1; D gene: .; CDR3 protein: CSVQTGTTEAFF; CDR3 DNA: TGCAGCGTTCAAACGGGGACCACTGAAGCTTTCTTT
J gene: TRBJ2-1; clone size: .; V gene: TRBV9; D gene: .; CDR3 protein: CASSGNEQFF; CDR3 DNA: TGTGCCAGCAGCGGTAATGAGCAGTTCTTC
J gene: TRBJ2-3; clone size: few; V gene: TRBV12-3/TRBV12-4; D gene: TRBD1; CDR3 protein: CASSFDSLGTGADTQYF; CDR3 DNA: TGTGCCAGCAGTTTTGATTCTTTGGGGACAGGGGCAGATACGCAGTATTTT
J gene: TRBJ2-3; clone size: few; V gene: TRBV27; D gene: TRBD2; CDR3 protein: CASSPFVVTLAGVTDTQYF; CDR3 DNA: TGTGCCAGCAGCCCTTTCGTCGTAACGCTAGCGGGGGTCACAGATACGCAGTATTTT
J gene: TRBJ2-1; clone size: once; V gene: TRBV6-2/TRBV6-3; D gene: .; CDR3 protein: CASKMERVQFF; CDR3 DNA: TGTGCCAGCAAGATGGAGAGAGTGCAGTTCTTC
J gene: TRBJ1-5; clone size: .; V gene: TRBV2; D gene: .; CDR3 protein: CASSFPRGADQPQHF; CDR3 DNA: TGTGCCAGCAGTTTCCCCCGCGGGGCGGATCAGCCCCAGCATTTT
J gene: TRBJ2-3; clone size: .; V gene: TRBV7-9; D gene: .; CDR3 protein: CASSRRDDSTDTQYF; CDR3 DNA: TGTGCCAGCAGCCGCCGGGACGATTCGACAGATACGCAGTATTTT
J gene: TRBJ1-2; clone size: .; V gene: TRBV6-2/TRBV6-3; D gene: TRBD1; CDR3 protein: CASSPDRGHVYGYTF; CDR3 DNA: TGTGCCAGCAGTCCAGACAGGGGTCACGTCTATGGCTACACCTTC
J gene: TRBJ2-7; clone size: once; V gene: TRBV4-1; D gene: TRBD1; CDR3 protein: CASSQAGGDEQYF; CDR3 DNA: TGCGCCAGCAGCCAAGCAGGGGGCGACGAGCAGTACTTC
J gene: TRBJ2-1; clone size: few; V gene: TRBV10-3; D gene: .; CDR3 protein: CAIKGGSTGALRYNEQFF; CDR3 DNA: TGTGCCATCAAGGGGGGGAGCACAGGGGCCTTACGCTACAATGAGCAGTTCTTT
J gene: TRBJ2-5; clone size: .; V gene: TRBV29-1; D gene: TRBD2; CDR3 protein: CSVEDPLAGGGETQYF; CDR3 DNA: TGCAGCGTTGAAGATCCGCTAGCGGGGGGAGGAGAGACCCAGTACTTC
J gene: TRBJ2-3; clone size: many; V gene: TRBV11-2; D gene: TRBD1; CDR3 protein: CASSLETDRGRRDTQYF; CDR3 DNA: TGTGCCAGCAGCTTAGAAACGGACAGGGGCAGGAGAGATACGCAGTATTTT
J gene: TRBJ1-6; clone size: .; V gene: TRBV6-6; D gene: .; CDR3 protein: CASNGVENSPLHF; CDR3 DNA: TGTGCCAGCAACGGGGTCGAGAATTCACCCCTCCACTTT
J gene: TRBJ2-5; clone size: few; V gene: TRBV7-9; D gene: .; CDR3 protein: CASSQKLTSAETQYF; CDR3 DNA: TGTGCCAGCAGCCAGAAGCTGACTAGTGCAGAGACCCAGTACTTC
J gene: TRBJ2-5; clone size: .; V gene: TRBV12-3/TRBV12-4; D gene: .; CDR3 protein: CASSLAAGWETQYF; CDR3 DNA: TGTGCCAGCAGTTTAGCGGCAGGGTGGGAGACCCAGTACTTC
J gene: TRBJ2-7; clone size: .; V gene: TRBV4-1; D gene: .; CDR3 protein: CASSQGKSTYEQYF; CDR3 DNA: TGCGCCAGCAGCCAAGGAAAGTCAACCTACGAGCAGTACTTC
J gene: TRBJ2-7; clone size: .; V gene: TRBV19; D gene: TRBD1; CDR3 protein: CASSNRDRGLDEQYF; CDR3 DNA: TGTGCCAGTAGTAACCGGGACAGGGGGCTCGACGAGCAGTACTTC
J gene: TRBJ2-7; clone size: .; V gene: TRBV20-1; D gene: .; CDR3 protein: CSADQGPSF; CDR3 DNA: TGCAGTGCCGATCAGGGACCCTCCTTC
J gene: TRBJ1-1; clone size: many; V gene: TRBV7-2; D gene: .; CDR3 protein: CASSFSNAPEAFF; CDR3 DNA: TGTGCCAGCAGCTTCAGTAACGCGCCTGAAGCTTTCTTT
J gene: TRBJ2-7; clone size: .; V gene: TRBV2; D gene: .; CDR3 protein: CASRDRDRGLYEQYF; CDR3 DNA: TGTGCCAGCAGGGATAGGGACCGGGGACTCTACGAGCAGTACTTC
J gene: TRBJ1-6; clone size: many; V gene: TRBV2; D gene: .; CDR3 protein: CATRGPHERGSPLHF; CDR3 DNA: TGTGCCACCCGGGGACCGCACGAACGGGGATCACCCCTCCACTTT
J gene: TRBJ2-2; clone size: .; V gene: TRBV12-3/TRBV12-4; D gene: TRBD1; CDR3 protein: CASTLGQGATGELFF; CDR3 DNA: TGTGCCAGCACGCTGGGACAGGGGGCCACCGGGGAGCTGTTTTTT
J gene: TRBJ2-5; clone size: few; V gene: TRBV6-1; D gene: .; CDR3 protein: CASSEGRTISETQYF; CDR3 DNA: TGTGCCAGCAGTGAGGGACGGACGATAAGCGAGACCCAGTACTTC
J gene: TRBJ1-2; clone size: few; V gene: TRBV7-2; D gene: .; CDR3 protein: CASSLLSLVSREDGYTF; CDR3 DNA: TGTGCCAGCAGCTTGCTTAGTTTGGTATCTAGGGAGGATGGCTACACCTTC
J gene: TRBJ2-3; clone size: .; V gene: TRBV6-5; D gene: .; CDR3 protein: CASTGPRYTQYF; CDR3 DNA: TGTGCCAGCACGGGTCCACGGTATACGCAGTATTTT
J gene: TRBJ1-1; clone size: .; V gene: TRBV27; D gene: .; CDR3 protein: CASSLSTGGTEAFF; CDR3 DNA: TGTGCCAGCAGTTTATCGACCGGGGGCACTGAAGCTTTCTTT
J gene: TRBJ2-3; clone size: .; V gene: TRBV5-1; D gene: .; CDR3 protein: CASSPEVGRTDTQYF; CDR3 DNA: TGCGCCAGCAGCCCAGAAGTGGGGAGGACAGATACGCAGTATTTT
J gene: TRBJ1-2; clone size: .; V gene: TRBV9; D gene: .; CDR3 protein: CASTAGYGYTF; CDR3 DNA: TGTGCCAGTACCGCTGGCTATGGCTACACCTTC
J gene: TRBJ2-5; clone size: few; V gene: TRBV7-9; D gene: .; CDR3 protein: CASSRTDQDTQYF; CDR3 DNA: TGTGCCAGCAGTCGGACAGACCAAGATACCCAGTACTTC
J gene: TRBJ1-5; clone size: .; V gene: TRBV12-3/TRBV12-4; D gene: .; CDR3 protein: CASSFWAPGNQPQQF; CDR3 DNA: .
J gene: TRBJ2-2; clone size: few; V gene: TRBV2; D gene: TRBD1; CDR3 protein: CASSFRGLTGELFF; CDR3 DNA: TGTGCCAGCAGTTTCAGGGGGCTTACGGGGGAGCTGTTTTTT
J gene: TRBJ2-2; clone size: .; V gene: TRBV7-6; D gene: TRBD2; CDR3 protein: CASSLAVAGANTGELFF; CDR3 DNA: TGTGCCAGCAGCTTAGCGGTTGCGGGGGCGAACACCGGGGAGCTGTTTTTT
J gene: TRBJ2-7; clone size: few; V gene: TRBV7-6; D gene: .; CDR3 protein: CASSPQEGRGYYEQYF; CDR3 DNA: TGTGCCAGCAGCCCCCAGGAGGGCAGGGGCTACTACGAGCAGTACTTC
J gene: TRBJ2-5; clone size: .; V gene: TRBV15; D gene: TRBD1; CDR3 protein: CATSRAGGQRGQETQYF; CDR3 DNA: TGTGCCACCAGCAGAGCAGGGGGACAGCGAGGGCAAGAGACCCAGTACTTC
J gene: TRBJ2-2; clone size: few; V gene: TRBV7-9; D gene: .; CDR3 protein: CASSLGLRGELFF; CDR3 DNA: TGTGCCAGCAGCTTAGGTCTGCGCGGGGAGCTGTTTTTT
J gene: TRBJ2-3; clone size: .; V gene: TRBV7-2; D gene: .; CDR3 protein: CASNRGASTDTQYF; CDR3 DNA: TGTGCCAGCAACCGGGGGGCGTCAACAGATACGCAGTATTTT
J gene: TRBJ2-2; clone size: .; V gene: TRBV6-2/TRBV6-3; D gene: .; CDR3 protein: CASSDPPPNTGELFF; CDR3 DNA: TGTGCCAGCAGTGACCCGCCGCCGAACACCGGGGAGCTGTTTTTT
J gene: TRBJ2-5; clone size: .; V gene: TRBV7-6; D gene: TRBD1; CDR3 protein: CASRRGTEETQYF; CDR3 DNA: TGTGCCAGCAGACGAGGGACAGAAGAGACCCAGTACTTC
J gene: TRBJ1-2; clone size: many; V gene: TRBV7-6; D gene: TRBD1; CDR3 protein: CASSLAGQGDHFYGYTF; CDR3 DNA: TGTGCCAGCAGCTTAGCGGGACAGGGGGACCACTTCTATGGCTACACCTTC
J gene: TRBJ2-2; clone size: .; V gene: TRBV7-2; D gene: .; CDR3 protein: CASSPEDGTGELFF; CDR3 DNA: TGTGCCAGCAGCCCAGAGGACGGCACCGGGGAGCTGTTTTTT
J gene: TRBJ2-7; clone size: .; V gene: TRBV2; D gene: .; CDR3 protein: CASSDGQGLSYEQYF; CDR3 DNA: TGTGCCAGCAGCGATGGACAAGGTCTCTCCTACGAGCAGTACTTC
J gene: TRBJ2-7; clone size: .; V gene: TRBV9; D gene: .; CDR3 protein: CASSVDGGPGYEQYF; CDR3 DNA: TGTGCCAGCAGCGTAGACGGGGGGCCTGGCTACGAGCAGTACTTC
J gene: TRBJ1-1; clone size: .; V gene: TRBV29-1; D gene: .; CDR3 protein: CSVQTGIPEAFF; CDR3 DNA: TGCAGCGTGCAAACAGGGATCCCTGAAGCTTTCTTT
J gene: TRBJ1-4; clone size: .; V gene: TRBV7-9; D gene: .; CDR3 protein: CASSRPGLSNEKLFF; CDR3 DNA: TGTGCCAGCAGCAGACCGGGACTATCTAATGAAAAACTGTTTTTT
J gene: TRBJ1-4; clone size: .; V gene: TRBV11-2; D gene: .; CDR3 protein: CASSLVPGNEKLFF; CDR3 DNA: TGTGCCAGCAGCTTAGTCCCCGGTAATGAAAAACTGTTTTTT
J gene: TRBJ2-7; clone size: .; V gene: TRBV3-1; D gene: .; CDR3 protein: CASSRVGRDEQYF; CDR3 DNA: TGTGCCAGCAGCCGAGTCGGCAGGGACGAGCAGTACTTC
J gene: TRBJ1-6; clone size: few; V gene: TRBV12-3/TRBV12-4; D gene: .; CDR3 protein: CASSFGAGASSPLHF; CDR3 DNA: TGTGCCAGCAGTTTTGGGGCGGGGGCAAGTTCACCCCTCCACTTT
J gene: TRBJ2-1; clone size: few; V gene: TRBV6-1; D gene: TRBD2; CDR3 protein: CASSDDSGAANEQFF; CDR3 DNA: TGTGCCAGCAGTGACGATAGCGGGGCCGCCAATGAGCAGTTCTTC
J gene: TRBJ1-6; clone size: few; V gene: TRBV5-1; D gene: .; CDR3 protein: CASSLVAGPDSPLHF; CDR3 DNA: TGCGCCAGCAGCTTGGTAGCGGGGCCGGATTCACCCCTCCACTTT
J gene: TRBJ1-2; clone size: .; V gene: TRBV7-9; D gene: .; CDR3 protein: CASRSDGDTYGYTF; CDR3 DNA: TGTGCCAGCCGTTCGGACGGGGATACCTATGGCTACACCTTC
J gene: TRBJ2-7; clone size: .; V gene: TRBV6-2/TRBV6-3; D gene: .; CDR3 protein: CASSYAEESYEQYF; CDR3 DNA: TGTGCCAGCAGTTACGCGGAGGAGTCCTACGAGCAGTACTTC
J gene: TRBJ2-7; clone size: few; V gene: TRBV29-1; D gene: TRBD1; CDR3 protein: CSAERGQYEQYF; CDR3 DNA: TGCAGCGCTGAAAGGGGGCAATACGAGCAGTACTTC
J gene: TRBJ2-7; clone size: few; V gene: TRBV9; D gene: .; CDR3 protein: CASSGKGDNSYEQYF; CDR3 DNA: TGTGCCAGCAGCGGGAAAGGGGACAATTCCTACGAGCAGTACTTC